This T cell receptor beta chain stems from a study of cytomegalovirus exposure and HLA in healthy donors. Findings of the study overall: TCR beta V- and J-gene trimming was later associated with a missense DCLRE1C variant.

Both 60 Vbeta primers and 13 Jbeta primers went into the PCR. Data came from immunoSEQ multiplex PCR; TCRdb stores just in-frame clones and leaves some out. The profile shows 110,000 or so clones, approximately 14% of them singletons. Germline V CDR1 and CDR2: MNHEY, SVGAGI. This CDR3 comprises 14 residues. The V and J ends lost 5 bases and 0 bases respectively, with 5 bases between them. This clone was found a few times. Its antigen is unknown. Sequences were obtained from PBMCs. V gene TRBV6-5 combines with J gene TRBJ2-6; D gene uncertain. This sequence originates from a female donor in good health and CMV-seronegative. CDR3 coding DNA: TGTGCCAGCAGTGACAACTCTGGGGCCAACGTCCTGACTTTC. Translation: CASSDNSGANVLTF.